One and the same sample provided the 8 T cell receptor beta chains below, sequenced in a study of regulatory T cells in long-lasting Graves disease (dated by TCRdb to the early 2020s). Preparation of the library involved multiplex PCR. TCRdb lists the instrument as Illumina HiSeq 4000. CDR3 regions were amplified by Arm-PCR with iRepertoire HTBI primers to construct TCR beta libraries. The raw public data were reprocessed by TCRdb itself: fastp quality trimming at Q25, MiXCR clonotype calling, in-frame beta chains only. Each record represents a unique CDR3 protein, reported with the most common genes and DNA among its rows. The sample records about 660,000 distinct CDR3 sequences, 25% to 35% of which are singletons. The ten largest clones represent around 40% of the sample. In light of the paper, this sample's time point label describes: persistent/refractory GD, antithyroid drugs over 5 years with positive TRAb. For both TCR sequencing and RNA sequencing, RNA was extracted from PBMCs in TRIzol.

The sequencing here drew on peripheral blood mononuclear cells (PBMCs), taken when the disease was refractory, from a patient treated with antithyroid drugs. The receptors were gathered from a female donor with Graves disease.

This clonotype was picked up many times. This chain links TRBV28 with TRBJ1-2; D is unresolved. Trimming cost V 3 bases and J 7 bases, with 12 bases left between them. The CDR3 contains 13 residues. Germline lookup yields CDR1 MDHEN and CDR2 SYDVKM. DNA of the CDR3: TGTGCCAGCAGTTTGCAGGTGGGAGGTGGCTACACCTTC. Protein sequence: CASSLQVGGGYTF.

This sequence joins TRBV7-2 and TRBJ1-2, with 7 bases fitting TRBD1. Looked up from germline, CDR1 is SGHTA and CDR2 is FQGNSA. This CDR3 comprises 14 residues. V dropped 1 base and J dropped 8; count of bases not matched to a gene: 7. CDR3 DNA: TGTGCCAGCAGCTTAGAGGCAGGGGGGAGCGGCTACACCTTC. Its protein is CASSLEAGGSGYTF.

The genes are TRBV5-1 and TRBJ1-5; no definite D call. The length of the CDR3 is 19 residues. Germline loops: CDR1 SGHRS, CDR2 YFSETQ. V was cut by 1 base and J by 0 bases, with 20 bases left in between. CDR3 nucleotide sequence: TGCGCCAGCAGCTTGCCACCGATGGGCCAGGCCGTTAGCAATCAGCCCCAGCATTTT. Translated, it gives CASSLPPMGQAVSNQPQHF.

The chain uses TRBV15 and TRBJ2-2; D is undetermined. The V gene's germline CDR1 is LNHNV and CDR2 YYDKDF (reference sequence). This CDR3 comprises 16 residues. V was clipped by 4 bases and J by 2 bases, with 14 bases between them. The CDR3 bases are TGTGCCACCAGCATTAGTGACTTACTAAACACCGGGGAGCTGTTTTTT. Amino acids: CATSISDLLNTGELFF.

The chain carries TRBV3-1 and TRBJ2-7; D gene ambiguous. Trimming cost V 1 base and J 2 bases, with 9 bases left between them. Germline CDR1 reads LGHDT; CDR2 reads YNNKEL (reference sequence). CDR3 size: 14 residues. The CDR3 reads CASSQGGRPYEQYF. DNA of the CDR3: TGTGCCAGCAGCCAAGGTGGCAGACCCTACGAGCAGTACTTC.

The chain joins TRBV5-1 to TRBJ1-1, with 10 nucleotides matching TRBD1. This CDR3 is 16 amino acids long. Germline CDR1 is SGHRS and CDR2 is YFSETQ. V was pared by 5 bases and J by 1 base, with 8 bases of the junction left unmatched. The CDR3 sequence is CASRSGTGAQNTEAFF. The CDR3 DNA reads TGCGCCAGCAGATCCGGGACAGGGGCTCAGAACACTGAAGCTTTCTTT.

This rearrangement joins TRBV20-1 to TRBJ1-2; possibly TRBD1 for D (6 bases). The V and J ends lost 6 bases and 4 bases respectively, with 12 bases between them. This CDR3 is built from 12 residues. Per germline, CDR1 DFQATT and CDR2 SNEGSKA (reference sequence). Written as DNA, the CDR3 is TGCAGTGCAAAAACAGGGAGCTATGGCTACACCTTC. Translation: CSAKTGSYGYTF.

The chain combines TRBV12-3 or TRBV12-4 with TRBJ1-5; D is undetermined. V shed 3 bases and J shed 2 bases, with 8 bases lying between them. This CDR3 contains 14 residues. The CDR3 sequence: CASSFLDGNQPQHF. The CDR3 nucleotides read TGTGCCAGCAGTTTCTTGGACGGCAATCAGCCCCAGCATTTT.